This TCR beta chain emerged from a study of blood T cell repertoires in COVID-19. CDR3 size: 12 residues. The V end was cut by 4 bases, the J end by 8 bases, with 9 bases between. Germline loops: CDR1 SEHNR, CDR2 FQNEAQ (reference sequence). Clones were read by immunoSEQ multiplex PCR, and TCRdb kept only the in-frame ones, dropping some. This sample has some 400,000 clones; 89% occur once, and the top ten carry about 1.7%. The sequence was obtained from a woman younger than 45 who had recovered from COVID-19. V usage is TRBV7-9 and J usage is TRBJ2-1; D is possibly TRBD1 (6 bases). Source material: PBMCs or T cells enriched from blood (not recorded which). The CDR3 is CASSYRDDEQFF. The CDR3 DNA is TGTGCCAGCAGCTACAGGGACGATGAGCAGTTCTTC.